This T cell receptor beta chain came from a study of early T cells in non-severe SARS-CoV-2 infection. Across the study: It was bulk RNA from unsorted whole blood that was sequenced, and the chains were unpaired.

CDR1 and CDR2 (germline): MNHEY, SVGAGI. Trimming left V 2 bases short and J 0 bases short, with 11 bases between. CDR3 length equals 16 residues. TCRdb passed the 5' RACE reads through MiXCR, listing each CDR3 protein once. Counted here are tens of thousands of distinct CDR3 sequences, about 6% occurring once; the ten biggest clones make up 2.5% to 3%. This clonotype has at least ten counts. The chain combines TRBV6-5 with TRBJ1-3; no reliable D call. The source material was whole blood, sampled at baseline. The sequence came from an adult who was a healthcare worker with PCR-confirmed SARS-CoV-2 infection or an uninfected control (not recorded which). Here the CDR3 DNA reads TGTGCCAGCAGTTACGCCTATGGTGTCTCTGGAAACACCATATATTTT. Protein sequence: CASSYAYGVSGNTIYF.